The next 32 T cell receptor beta chains were all read from a single sample in a study of blood T cell repertoires in COVID-19 (dated by TCRdb to 2019 to 2021). Library prep was done by the immunoSEQ multiplex PCR assay. Not all clones reach the TCRdb copy of this immuneACCESS table, which keeps in-frame sequences only. Checked studies attribute under half of the gap to unresolved V genes and leave the rest unexplained. The sample records over 250,000 clones, about 88% of which are singletons. The ten largest make up about 3% of the sample. Sequenced: PBMCs or T cells enriched from blood (not recorded which). The receptors shown here come from a woman aged 50 to 60 who had recovered from COVID-19.

V and J are TRBV7-3 and TRBJ1-1; D call uncertain. The ends were cut back, 2 bases at V and 3 bases at J, with 13 bases in the middle. The CDR3 spans 15 residues. The V gene's germline CDR1 is SGHTA and CDR2 FQGTGA. The CDR3 sequence: CASSLRGKGDTEAFF. The CDR3 bases are TGTGCCAGCAGCTTACGGGGAAAAGGAGACACTGAAGCTTTCTTT.

There are a few counts of this clone. The chain combines TRBV18 with TRBJ1-4; TRBD1 might be the D (6 bases). Germline CDR1 is KGHSH and CDR2 is LQKENI. V lost 3 bases and J 8 bases, leaving 10 bases between the germline ends. CDR3 length: 13 amino acids. The DNA of the CDR3 is TGTGCCAGCTCACCCGGACAGCAAGAAAAACTGTTTTTT. This sequence encodes CASSPGQQEKLFF.

CDR3 sequence: CASSQANRGLAGGYEQYF. CDR3 sequence (DNA): TGTGCCAGCAGCCAAGCAAACCGGGGACTAGCGGGAGGCTACGAGCAGTACTTC. The rearrangement uses TRBV3-1 (or the pseudogene TRBV3-2) and TRBJ2-7; TRBD2 agrees at 15 bases. The ends lost 1 base at V and 3 bases at J; junction bases unmatched: 7. This CDR3 spans 18 amino acids. In germline, CDR1 is LGHDT, CDR2 YNNKEL (reference sequence).

The genes are TRBV9 and TRBJ1-1; no clear D. Looked up from germline, CDR1 is SGDLS and CDR2 is YYNGEE. Trimming pared 4 bases from V and 0 bases from J, leaving 16 bases between. The CDR3 has 16 residues. The CDR3 spells CASSPITADLNTEAFF. DNA for the CDR3: TGTGCCAGCAGCCCCATTACAGCGGATTTGAACACTGAAGCTTTCTTT.

The chain is built from TRBV2 and TRBJ1-2; D perhaps matches TRBD1 (6 bases). The CDR3 loop spans 14 amino acids. CDR1 is SNHLY and CDR2 is FYNNEI in the germline V gene. Trimming left V 3 bases short and J 4 bases short, with 12 bases between. The DNA for the CDR3 is TGTGCCAGCAGTGAGGAGACAGGACTCTATGGCTACACCTTC. Its translation is CASSEETGLYGYTF. The entire variable domain, with the rest obtained from reference TRBV2 and TRBJ1-2, is as follows: EPEVTQTPSHQVTQMGQEVILRCVPISNHLYFYWYRQILGQKVEFLVSFYNNEISEKSEIFDDQFSVERPDGSNFTLKIRSTKLEDSAMYFCASSEETGLYGYTFGSGTRLTVV.

This clone has a handful of counts. The V and J genes are TRBV19 and TRBJ2-6; perhaps TRBD1 as D (6 bases). Germline lookup yields CDR1 LNHDA and CDR2 SQIVND (reference sequence). The CDR3 loop spans 18 amino acids. V lost 1 base and J lost 0, with 13 bases in between. CDR3 residues: CASSIGGQGFSGANVLTF. DNA for the CDR3: TGTGCCAGTAGTATAGGGGGGCAGGGCTTCTCTGGGGCCAACGTCCTGACTTTC.

CDR3 sequence: CASSQDLTSYNEQFF. CDR3 coding DNA: TGTGCCAGCAGCCAAGATCTAACTAGCTACAATGAGCAGTTCTTC. The chain is built from TRBV4-2 and TRBJ2-1; maybe TRBD2 (5 bases). The CDR3 contains 15 residues. Germline CDR1 is LGHNA and CDR2 is YNFKEQ. The V and J ends lost 0 bases and 3 bases respectively, with 9 bases between them.

As to this clone: Other DNA variants within this sample encode the same CDR3. V is TRBV6-6 and J is TRBJ1-4; TRBD1 matches 7 bases. Germline assignment: CDR1 MNHNY and CDR2 SVGAGI (reference sequence). V lost 6 bases and J lost 8; bases outside the gene matches: 0. The CDR3 totals 11 residues. The CDR3 DNA reads as TGTGCCAGCAGAGGGGGCGAAAAACTGTTTTTT. Amino acid sequence: CASRGGEKLFF.

This clone occurred once. CDR3 in amino acids: CASSLAPVSGANVLTF. CDR3 coding DNA: TGTGCCAGCAGCCTGGCGCCGGTCTCTGGGGCCAACGTCCTGACTTTC. The chain recombines TRBV5-5 with TRBJ2-6; unclear D gene. V gave up 4 bases and J gave up 0 bases, with 11 bases separating them. Germline CDR1 and CDR2: SGHKS and YYEKEE (reference sequence). This CDR3 has 16 residues. Full variable domain (rest looked up from reference TRBV5-5 and TRBJ2-6): DAGVTQSPTHLIKTRGQQVTLRCSPISGHKSVSWYQQVLGQGPQFIFQYYEKEERGRGNFPDRFSARQFPNYSSELNVNALLLGDSALYLCASSLAPVSGANVLTFGAGSRLTVL.

The CDR3 nucleotides are TGTGCCAGCAGCGCGACCCGATGGACAGGGAATGGCTACACCTTC. Translating it yields CASSATRWTGNGYTF. V gene TRBV9 combines with J gene TRBJ1-2, with 8 bases aligning to TRBD1. CDR3 size: 15 residues. V gave up 3 bases and J gave up 6 bases; unmatched junction bases: 10. Germline lookup yields CDR1 SGDLS and CDR2 YYNGEE.

The J gene is TRBJ2-7, the V gene TRBV9; 8 nucleotides align to TRBD1. The CDR3 is 14 residues long. V lost 0 bases, J lost 6 bases, and 5 bases stayed unmatched. The germline CDR1 and CDR2 sequences are SGDLS and YYNGEE. CDR3 nucleotide sequence: TGTGCCAGCAGCGTAGCCCAGGGGGCCTCCGAGCAGTACTTC. This codes for CASSVAQGASEQYF.

The chain couples TRBV6-2 or TRBV6-3 to TRBJ2-1, with a possible D match to TRBD2 (6 bases). Germline values: CDR1 MNHEY, CDR2 SVGEGT. V gave up 6 bases and J gave up 2 bases, with 17 bases separating them. The CDR3 has 16 residues. CDR3 loop: CASSPPGTPTYNEQFF. In DNA, the CDR3 is TGTGCCAGCAGCCCTCCCGGGACTCCTACCTACAATGAGCAGTTCTTC.

Remarks on this clone: One end of the junction does not line up with germline, which may come from a read error. J is TRBJ2-3 and V is TRBV4-3, with a possible D match to TRBD2 (5 bases). Germline V gives CDR1 LGHNA, CDR2 YSLEER. This CDR3 spans 13 amino acids. CDR3 nucleotides: TGCGCCAGCAGCCAGGCTAGCATAGATACGCAGTATTTT. It yields the protein CASSQASIDTQYF.

The chain uses TRBV2 and TRBJ2-5, with D unresolved. Trimming shortened V by 4 bases and J by 5 bases, and 14 bases separated the two germline ends. CDR3 size: 14 residues. Germline V gene data show CDR1 as SNHLY and CDR2 as FYNNEI. CDR3 amino acids: CASSGPPVQETQYF. CDR3 sequence (DNA): TGTGCCAGCAGTGGCCCCCCTGTTCAGGAGACCCAGTACTTC.

The chain combines TRBV28 with TRBJ1-5; no reliable D call. V was trimmed by 5 bases and J by 0 bases, leaving 11 bases between them. Germline CDR1 and CDR2: MDHEN and SYDVKM. The CDR3 length is 15 residues. CDR3 DNA: TGTGCCAGCAGTCTCCCCGGGGATAGCAATCAGCCCCAGCATTTT. Its translation: CASSLPGDSNQPQHF. The variable domain in full, completed from reference TRBV28 and TRBJ1-5, reads DVKVTQSSRYLVKRTGEKVFLECVQDMDHENMFWYRQDPGLGLRLIYFSYDVKMKEKGDIPEGYSVSREKKERFSLILESASTNQTSMYLCASSLPGDSNQPQHFGDGTRLSIL.

In nucleotides, the CDR3 is TGTGCCACCAGTGATTTGTCTGCAGGGGCTGTTGGTGAGCAGTTCTTC. Its translation is CATSDLSAGAVGEQFF. The V call is TRBV24-1, the J call TRBJ2-1, with D possibly matching TRBD1 (6 bases). The CDR3 is 16 residues long. V dropped 0 bases and J dropped 9 bases, with 17 bases sitting between them. The V gene's germline CDR1 is KGHDR and CDR2 SFDVKD.

The chain is built from TRBV7-6 and TRBJ1-1, with 9 bases matching TRBD1. The CDR3 spans 16 residues. Germline V gene data show CDR1 as SGHVS and CDR2 as FNYEAQ. J lost 1 base, V lost 2 bases, and 5 bases had no gene match. The CDR3 reads CASSLTDRGGNTEAFF. The CDR3 nucleotides read TGTGCCAGCAGCTTAACAGACAGGGGGGGGAACACTGAAGCTTTCTTT.

Points on this clone: The sample holds other DNA sequences that translate to the same CDR3. The chain couples TRBV27 to TRBJ2-3; D is possibly TRBD2 (5 bases). CDR1 MNHEY and CDR2 SMNVEV come from the germline V gene (reference sequence). V was clipped by 5 bases and J by 0 bases, with 12 bases between them. This CDR3 contains 15 residues. The CDR3 DNA reads TGTGCCAGCAGTGACCGGGGATTAAGCACAGATACGCAGTATTTT. It translates to CASSDRGLSTDTQYF.

The chain combines TRBV12-3 or TRBV12-4 with TRBJ2-7, with 9 bases matching TRBD1. Unmatched junction bases numbered 5, after V lost 5 bases and J lost 6 bases. This CDR3 comprises 13 residues. The CDR3 is CASSQQGATEQYF. CDR3 DNA: TGTGCCAGCAGTCAACAGGGGGCGACCGAGCAGTACTTC.

This clone was seen a handful of times. The gene calls are TRBV5-1 and TRBJ2-1; the D gene is possibly TRBD2 (6 bases). Trimming removed 0 bases from V and 6 bases from J, with 10 bases in between. The length of the CDR3 is 14 residues. The germline V gene has CDR1 SGHRS and CDR2 YFSETQ. The chain's CDR3 is CASSLVSGGNEQFF. The CDR3 DNA follows: TGCGCCAGCAGCTTGGTTAGCGGCGGCAATGAGCAGTTCTTC.

The genes are TRBV9 and TRBJ1-2; 7 bases agree with TRBD1. The CDR3 covers 15 residues. J gave up 1 base and V 3 bases, and 6 bases lay outside the gene matches. Germline V lookup: CDR1 SGDLS, CDR2 YYNGEE. The CDR3 is CASSARQGYNYGYTF. CDR3 DNA: TGTGCCAGCAGCGCAAGACAGGGCTATAACTATGGCTACACCTTC.

This chain uses TRBV2 with TRBJ1-5; D uncertain. The CDR3 runs to 16 residues. Trimming removed 7 bases at V and 2 bases at J, with 18 bases between. The germline V gene encodes CDR1 SNHLY and CDR2 FYNNEI. The CDR3 protein is CASTSQRGWGNQPQHF. The CDR3, as DNA: TGTGCCAGCACCTCCCAGCGAGGGTGGGGCAATCAGCCCCAGCATTTT. Full variable domain (outside the CDR3, taken from reference TRBV2 and TRBJ1-5): EPEVTQTPSHQVTQMGQEVILRCVPISNHLYFYWYRQILGQKVEFLVSFYNNEISEKSEIFDDQFSVERPDGSNFTLKIRSTKLEDSAMYFCASTSQRGWGNQPQHFGDGTRLSIL.

V gene TRBV11-3 combines with J gene TRBJ2-1; 10 nucleotides agree with TRBD1. This CDR3 contains 14 residues. V was clipped by 5 bases and J by 8 bases; unmatched bases: 6. Germline V CDR1 and CDR2: SGHNT, YENEEA. The CDR3 protein is CASSNRDRGHEQFF. CDR3 bases: TGTGCCAGCAGCAACCGGGACAGGGGCCATGAGCAGTTCTTC. The full variable domain, completed using reference TRBV11-3 and TRBJ2-1, is EAGVVQSPRYKIIEKKQPVAFWCNPISGHNTLYWYLQNLGQGPELLIRYENEEAVDDSQLPKDRFSAERLKGVDSTLKIQPAELGDSAVYLCASSNRDRGHEQFFGPGTRLTVL.

The chain uses TRBV5-1 and TRBJ1-6; 7 nucleotides align to TRBD1. The germline CDR1 and CDR2 sequences are SGHRS and YFSETQ. This CDR3 comprises 16 residues. V dropped 0 bases and J dropped 4; count of bases not matched to a gene: 4. Here the CDR3 DNA reads TGCGCCAGCAGCTTGGAAGGGGGCGCTTATAATTCACCCCTCCACTTT. Protein: CASSLEGGAYNSPLHF.

The chain is built from TRBV10-3 and TRBJ1-6; 7 bases fit TRBD1. J lost 7 bases, V lost 6 bases, and 6 bases had no gene match. CDR3 size: 14 residues. CDR1 is ENHRY and CDR2 is SYGVKD in the germline V gene. CDR3 sequence reads: CAISHGTENSPLHF. In DNA, the CDR3 is TGTGCCATCAGCCACGGGACAGAGAATTCACCCCTCCACTTT.

The CDR3 bases are TGTGCCAGCAGAGGGGCGGGGTCGACTAGCGGGAGAAACAATGAGCAGTTCTTC. Amino acids: CASRGAGSTSGRNNEQFF. V gene TRBV4-2 combines with J gene TRBJ2-1; 12 nucleotides agree with TRBD2. The CDR3 is 18 amino acids. V shed 6 bases and J 5 bases; nucleotides not matched to a gene: 14. CDR1 and CDR2 from the germline V gene are LGHNA and YNFKEQ.

This rearrangement joins TRBV14 to TRBJ2-3; D is perhaps TRBD1 (6 bases). CDR3 size: 17 residues. Germline values: CDR1 SGHDN, CDR2 FVKESK. Trimming took 4 bases from V and 3 from J, leaving 20 bases between them. The CDR3 nucleotides are TGTGCCAGCAGCCCCAGACAGGCCTACGAGGGAACAGATACGCAGTATTTT. It specifies CASSPRQAYEGTDTQYF.

V and J are TRBV6-5 and TRBJ1-1; possible D gene TRBD1, 6 bases. The CDR3 sequence is 11 residues long. V lost 7 bases and J lost 5, with 8 bases in between. Germline V gives CDR1 MNHEY, CDR2 SVGAGI. CDR3 loop: CASKQGTEAFF. CDR3 coding DNA: TGTGCCAGCAAGCAGGGGACTGAAGCTTTCTTT.

Notes on this clone: Other nucleotide sequences from this sample produce the same CDR3. The chain uses TRBV12-3 or TRBV12-4 and TRBJ1-2; D uncertain. V was shortened by 2 bases and J by 3 bases, with 7 bases between the two germline ends. This CDR3 has 13 amino acids. The CDR3 coding sequence is TGTGCCAGCAGTTTACAGGACTACTATGGCTACACCTTC. This sequence encodes CASSLQDYYGYTF.

This clone appeared once. The chain has TRBV19 and TRBJ2-1; TRBD2 aligns across 12 bases. CDR1 is LNHDA and CDR2 is SQIVND in the germline V gene (reference sequence). CDR3 size: 16 residues. The trim removed 8 bases at V and 7 bases at J, leaving 12 bases unmatched. For the CDR3, the DNA is TGTGCCAGTTCTACGCGGGGACTAGCGGGTCGAAATGAGCAGTTCTTC. Amino acids: CASSTRGLAGRNEQFF. Full variable domain (rest looked up from reference TRBV19 and TRBJ2-1): DGGITQSPKYLFRKEGQNVTLSCEQNLNHDAMYWYRQDPGQGLRLIYYSQIVNDFQKGDIAEGYSVSREKKESFPLTVTSAQKNPTAFYLCASSTRGLAGRNEQFFGPGTRLTVL.

The genes are TRBV12-3 or TRBV12-4 and TRBJ1-1; no clear D. This CDR3 is built from 13 residues. The germline V and J ends were trimmed by 6 bases and 4 bases, with 12 bases remaining between them. The CDR3 protein is CASRPTQRTEAFF. The CDR3 bases are TGTGCCAGCAGGCCCACTCAGCGCACTGAAGCTTTCTTT.

This clone showed up just a few times. At the DNA level, this CDR3 is encoded by other sequences in the same sample as well. The rearrangement uses TRBV18 and TRBJ1-4, with 7 bases fitting TRBD1. Germline lookup yields CDR1 KGHSH and CDR2 LQKENI. V shed 2 bases, J shed 7 bases, and the junction held 4 bases outside the gene matches. The CDR3 contains 14 residues. This CDR3 is CASSPDRVGEKLFF. DNA of the CDR3: TGTGCCAGCTCACCAGACAGGGTCGGTGAAAAACTGTTTTTT. Full variable domain (remainder filled in from reference TRBV18 and TRBJ1-4): NAGVMQNPRHLVRRRGQEARLRCSPMKGHSHVYWYRQLPEEGLKFMVYLQKENIIDESGMPKERFSAEFPKEGPSILRIQQVVRGDSAAYFCASSPDRVGEKLFFGSGTQLSVL.